This TCR beta chain was found in a study of T cell changes during pregnancy in multiple sclerosis. The CDR3 covers 13 residues. Germline V gene sequence: CDR1 MNHEY, CDR2 SVGAGI. After removal of 8 bases from V and 4 bases from J, the junction contained 4 bases not matched to a gene. Assay used: immunoSEQ multiplex PCR; TCRdb lists only in-frame clones, some missing. The sample yields about 100,000 clones, 80% to 95% seen once. This clonotype was sampled from a female donor with multiple sclerosis, enrolled in a pregnancy study. The rearrangement joins TRBV6-5 to TRBJ1-5, with TRBD1 identical over 8 bases. Sample: peripheral blood, taken after pregnancy. CDR3 amino acids: CASQDRANQPQHF. The CDR3 DNA sequence: TGTGCCAGCCAGGACAGGGCTAATCAGCCCCAGCATTTT.